The rows below give T cell receptor beta chains drawn from one sample of a study of cytomegalovirus exposure and HLA in healthy donors. Here immunoSEQ multiplex PCR was the method, and the copy in TCRdb shows in-frame clones only, minus some. In the table there are 95,000 to 110,000 clones, roughly 78% of which are singletons. The sequencing input was PBMCs. The source is a woman aged 35 to 49 in good health and CMV-seronegative. CDR3s leave out the opening cysteine and the closing phenylalanine or tryptophan. Each record gives: J gene, V gene, CDR3 protein.

j_call: TRBJ2-1
v_call: TRBV19
cdr3_aa: ASSIQGISNNEQF

j_call: TRBJ2-1
v_call: TRBV18
cdr3_aa: ASSPAGALDEQF

j_call: TRBJ1-3
v_call: TRBV27
cdr3_aa: ASSLTAGNTIY

j_call: TRBJ2-3
v_call: TRBV9
cdr3_aa: ASSVVGEWADTQY

j_call: TRBJ2-7
v_call: TRBV27
cdr3_aa: ASSLARTGTTYEQY

j_call: TRBJ1-2
v_call: TRBV28
cdr3_aa: ASSIRQGGYT

j_call: TRBJ2-5
v_call: TRBV29-1
cdr3_aa: SAGLVREETQY

j_call: TRBJ1-2
v_call: TRBV7-8
cdr3_aa: ASSSGRDRDV

j_call: TRBJ2-3
v_call: TRBV6-1
cdr3_aa: ASGGATDTQY

j_call: TRBJ1-2
v_call: TRBV7-9
cdr3_aa: ASSQDRAYGYT

j_call: TRBJ2-3
v_call: TRBV5-1
cdr3_aa: ASSLTGFITDTQY

j_call: TRBJ1-3
v_call: TRBV9
cdr3_aa: ASSRDSRAHSGNTIY

j_call: TRBJ1-4
v_call: TRBV7-3
cdr3_aa: ASPGQGPLNEKLF

j_call: TRBJ1-4
v_call: TRBV29-1
cdr3_aa: SAWDSREKLF

j_call: TRBJ2-1
v_call: TRBV2
cdr3_aa: ASSEMWTSGPAEQF

j_call: TRBJ1-2
v_call: TRBV7-2
cdr3_aa: ASSFPGYGYT

j_call: TRBJ1-2
v_call: TRBV18
cdr3_aa: ASSPLERDGYT

j_call: TRBJ2-5
v_call: TRBV15
cdr3_aa: ATSRQFTGQETQY

j_call: TRBJ1-5
v_call: TRBV11-2
cdr3_aa: ASSAGFHQPQH

j_call: TRBJ2-7
v_call: TRBV5-1
cdr3_aa: ASSIQRRLAGEREQY

j_call: TRBJ1-1
v_call: TRBV4-3
cdr3_aa: ASSQGRRNTEAF

j_call: TRBJ2-3
v_call: TRBV12-5
cdr3_aa: ASGLLPDGAGTTDTQY

j_call: TRBJ2-7
v_call: TRBV12-5
cdr3_aa: AHPLAGGEQY

j_call: TRBJ2-6
v_call: TRBV4-1
cdr3_aa: ASSQEHGTGANVLT

j_call: TRBJ2-1
v_call: TRBV5-4
cdr3_aa: ASSTTSSNEQF

j_call: TRBJ1-2
v_call: TRBV9
cdr3_aa: ASSGTGLGYT

j_call: TRBJ1-4
v_call: TRBV14
cdr3_aa: ASSQAKGLHPRKLF

j_call: TRBJ2-5
v_call: TRBV19
cdr3_aa: ASSSSGTKETQY

j_call: TRBJ2-7
v_call: TRBV28
cdr3_aa: ASSLSVRQGSYEQY

j_call: TRBJ1-2
v_call: TRBV18
cdr3_aa: ASSYGQGEGYT

j_call: TRBJ2-1
v_call: TRBV28
cdr3_aa: ASSFEEQQF

j_call: TRBJ1-2
v_call: TRBV19
cdr3_aa: ASTRQGLMLGYT

j_call: TRBJ2-1
v_call: TRBV6-4
cdr3_aa: ASSDSSVNEQF

j_call: TRBJ2-7
v_call: TRBV4-1
cdr3_aa: ASSQDPSDTPNEQY

j_call: TRBJ1-2
v_call: TRBV4-3
cdr3_aa: ASSASRDRLITNYGYT

j_call: TRBJ1-5
v_call: TRBV2
cdr3_aa: ASRAQVGYQPQH